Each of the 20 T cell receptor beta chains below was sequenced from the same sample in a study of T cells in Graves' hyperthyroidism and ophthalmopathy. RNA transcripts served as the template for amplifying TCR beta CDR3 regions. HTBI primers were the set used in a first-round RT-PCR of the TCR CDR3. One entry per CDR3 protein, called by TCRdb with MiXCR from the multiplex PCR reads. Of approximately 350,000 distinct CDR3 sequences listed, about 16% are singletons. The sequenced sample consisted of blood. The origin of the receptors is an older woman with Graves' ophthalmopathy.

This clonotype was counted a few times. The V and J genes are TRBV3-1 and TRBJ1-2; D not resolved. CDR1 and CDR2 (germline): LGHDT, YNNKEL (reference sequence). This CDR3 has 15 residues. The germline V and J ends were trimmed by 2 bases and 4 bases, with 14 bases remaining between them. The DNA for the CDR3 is TGTGCCAGCAGCCAAAGGGCCGGTGCATTCTATGGCTACACCTTC. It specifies CASSQRAGAFYGYTF. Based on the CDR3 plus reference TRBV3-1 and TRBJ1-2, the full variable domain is DTAVSQTPKYLVTQMGNDKSIKCEQNLGHDTMYWYKQDSKKFLKIMFSYNNKELIINETVPNRFSPKSPDKAHLNLHINSLELGDSAVYFCASSQRAGAFYGYTFGSGTRLTVV.

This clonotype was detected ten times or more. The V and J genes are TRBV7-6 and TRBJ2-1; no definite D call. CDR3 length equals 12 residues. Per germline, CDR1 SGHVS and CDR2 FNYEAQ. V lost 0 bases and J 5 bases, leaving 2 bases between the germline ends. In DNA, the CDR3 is TGTGCCAGCAGCTTAGCAGACAATGAGCAGTTCTTC. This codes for CASSLADNEQFF.

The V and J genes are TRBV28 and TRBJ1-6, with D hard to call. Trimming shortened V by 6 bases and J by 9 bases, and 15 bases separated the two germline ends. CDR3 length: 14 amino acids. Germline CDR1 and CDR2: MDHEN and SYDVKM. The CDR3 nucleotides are TGTGCCAGCAGACCCTCCCCGGGTCGTTCACCCCTCCACTTT. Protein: CASRPSPGRSPLHF.

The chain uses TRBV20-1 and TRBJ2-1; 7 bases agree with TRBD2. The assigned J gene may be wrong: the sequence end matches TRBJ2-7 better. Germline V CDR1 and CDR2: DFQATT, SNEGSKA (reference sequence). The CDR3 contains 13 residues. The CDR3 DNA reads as TGCAGTGCCCGGGGGGACTCCTACAATGAGCAGTACTTC. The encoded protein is CSARGDSYNEQYF.

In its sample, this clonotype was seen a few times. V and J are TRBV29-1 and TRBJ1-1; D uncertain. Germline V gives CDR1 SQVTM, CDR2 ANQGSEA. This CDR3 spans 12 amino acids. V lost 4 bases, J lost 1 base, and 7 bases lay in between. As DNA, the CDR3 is TGCAGCGTTGCACGTAAGAACACTGAAGCTTTCTTT. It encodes CSVARKNTEAFF.

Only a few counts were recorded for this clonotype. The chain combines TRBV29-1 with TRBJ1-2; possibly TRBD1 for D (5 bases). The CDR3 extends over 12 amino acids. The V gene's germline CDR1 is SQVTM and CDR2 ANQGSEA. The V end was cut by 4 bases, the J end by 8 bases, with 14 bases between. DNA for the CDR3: TGCAGCGTTGTACAGGACACAGGAGGCTACACCTTC. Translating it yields CSVVQDTGGYTF. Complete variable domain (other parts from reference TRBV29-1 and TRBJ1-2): SAVISQKPSRDICQRGTSLTIQCQVDSQVTMMFWYRQQPGQSLTLIATANQGSEATYESGFVIDKFPISRPNLTFSTLTVSNMSPEDSSIYLCSVVQDTGGYTFGSGTRLTVV.

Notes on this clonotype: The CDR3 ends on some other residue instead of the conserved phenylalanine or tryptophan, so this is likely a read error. This chain's CDR3 is CASSEGGGPYEQYL. The CDR3 region has the DNA TGTGCCAGCAGTGAGGGCGGGGGCCCCTACGAGCAGTACCTC. The rearrangement uses TRBV6-1 and TRBJ2-7; D might be TRBD2 (7 bases). V lost 3 bases, J lost 2 bases, and 11 bases lay in between. CDR3 length equals 14 residues. Germline assignment: CDR1 MNHNS and CDR2 SASEGT.

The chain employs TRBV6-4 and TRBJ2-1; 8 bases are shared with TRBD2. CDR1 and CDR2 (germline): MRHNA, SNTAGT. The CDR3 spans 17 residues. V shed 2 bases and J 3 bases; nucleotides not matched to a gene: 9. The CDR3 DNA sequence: TGTGCCAGCAGTGACCCGCCGCTAGCGGGCCTCTACAATGAGCAGTTCTTC. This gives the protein CASSDPPLAGLYNEQFF.

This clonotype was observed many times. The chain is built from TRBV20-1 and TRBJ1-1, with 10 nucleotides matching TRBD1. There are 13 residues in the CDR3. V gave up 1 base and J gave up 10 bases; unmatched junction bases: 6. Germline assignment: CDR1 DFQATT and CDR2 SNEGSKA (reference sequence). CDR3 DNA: TGCAGTGCTAGAGGAGACAGGGGGCTTACAGCTTTCTTT. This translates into CSARGDRGLTAFF.

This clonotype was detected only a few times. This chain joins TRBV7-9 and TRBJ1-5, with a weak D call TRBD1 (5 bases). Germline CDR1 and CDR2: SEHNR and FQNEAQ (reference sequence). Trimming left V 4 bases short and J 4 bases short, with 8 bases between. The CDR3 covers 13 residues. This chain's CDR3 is CASSSQENQPQHF. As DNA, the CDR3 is TGTGCCAGCAGCTCACAGGAAAATCAGCCCCAGCATTTT.

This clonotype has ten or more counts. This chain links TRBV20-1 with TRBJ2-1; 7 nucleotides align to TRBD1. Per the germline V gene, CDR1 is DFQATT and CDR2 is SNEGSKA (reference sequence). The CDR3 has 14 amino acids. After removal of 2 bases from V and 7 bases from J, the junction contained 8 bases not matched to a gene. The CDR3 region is CSARRDREVNEQFF. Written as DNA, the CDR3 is TGCAGTGCTAGACGCGACAGGGAAGTGAATGAGCAGTTCTTC.

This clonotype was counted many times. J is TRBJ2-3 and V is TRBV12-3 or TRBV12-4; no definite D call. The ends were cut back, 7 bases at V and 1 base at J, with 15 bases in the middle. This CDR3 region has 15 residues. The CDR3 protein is CASTLGQIRTDTQYF. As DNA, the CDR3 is TGTGCCAGCACCTTGGGCCAAATTCGCACAGATACGCAGTATTTT.

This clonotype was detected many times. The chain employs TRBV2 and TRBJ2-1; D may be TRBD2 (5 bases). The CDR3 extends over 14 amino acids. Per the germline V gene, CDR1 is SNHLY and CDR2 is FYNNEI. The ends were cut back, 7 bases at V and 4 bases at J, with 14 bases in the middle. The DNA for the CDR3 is TGTGCCAGCACCTGGACTGAGGCTTACAATGAGCAGTTCTTC. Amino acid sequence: CASTWTEAYNEQFF.

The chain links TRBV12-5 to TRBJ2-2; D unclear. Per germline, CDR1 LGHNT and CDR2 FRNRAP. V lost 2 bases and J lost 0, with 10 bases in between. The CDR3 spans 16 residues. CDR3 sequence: CASGLWLGANTGELFF. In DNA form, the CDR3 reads TGTGCTAGTGGTTTGTGGCTAGGCGCGAACACCGGGGAGCTGTTTTTT.

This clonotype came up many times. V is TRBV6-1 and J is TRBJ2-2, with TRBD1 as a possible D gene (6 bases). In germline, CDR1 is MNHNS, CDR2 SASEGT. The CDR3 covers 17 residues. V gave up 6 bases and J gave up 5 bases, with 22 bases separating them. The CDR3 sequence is CASSPTGTPSMTGELFF. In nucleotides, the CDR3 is TGTGCCAGCAGCCCCACCGGGACACCATCGATGACCGGGGAGCTGTTTTTT.

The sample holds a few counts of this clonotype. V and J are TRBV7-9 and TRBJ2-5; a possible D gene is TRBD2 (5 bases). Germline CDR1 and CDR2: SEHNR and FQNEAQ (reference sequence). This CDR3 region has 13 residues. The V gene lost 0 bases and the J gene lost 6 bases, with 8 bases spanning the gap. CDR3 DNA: TGTGCCAGCAGCTTAGCGCGGGTAAAGACCCAGTACTTC. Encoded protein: CASSLARVKTQYF. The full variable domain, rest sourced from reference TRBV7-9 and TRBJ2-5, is DTGVSQNPRHKITKRGQNVTFRCDPISEHNRLYWYRQTLGQGPEFLTYFQNEAQLEKSRLLSDRFSAERPKGSFSTLEIQRTEQGDSAMYLCASSLARVKTQYFGPGTRLLVL.

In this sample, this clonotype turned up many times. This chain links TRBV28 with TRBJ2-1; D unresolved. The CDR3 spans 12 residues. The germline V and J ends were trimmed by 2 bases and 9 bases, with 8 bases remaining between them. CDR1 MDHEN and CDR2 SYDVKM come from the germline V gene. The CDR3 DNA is TGTGCCAGCAGTTTACTCCCCGGTGAGCAGTTCTTC. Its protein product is CASSLLPGEQFF.

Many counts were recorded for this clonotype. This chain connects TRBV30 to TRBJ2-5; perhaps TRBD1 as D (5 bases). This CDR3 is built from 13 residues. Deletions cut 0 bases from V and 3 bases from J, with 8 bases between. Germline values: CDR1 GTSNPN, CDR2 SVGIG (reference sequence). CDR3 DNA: TGTGCCTGGAGTGTACAGGTAGAAGAGACCCAGTACTTC. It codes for CAWSVQVEETQYF.

CDR3 nucleotide sequence: TGCAGTGCCATGAATAGCGGGAGGGCCAGAGGCACAGATACGCAGTATTTT. Translating gives CSAMNSGRARGTDTQYF. The chain is built from TRBV20-1 and TRBJ2-3; 11 bases line up with TRBD2. Germline assignment: CDR1 DFQATT and CDR2 SNEGSKA (reference sequence). The CDR3 spans 17 residues. The V segment lost 6 bases and the J segment 1 base; nucleotides outside the gene matches: 12.

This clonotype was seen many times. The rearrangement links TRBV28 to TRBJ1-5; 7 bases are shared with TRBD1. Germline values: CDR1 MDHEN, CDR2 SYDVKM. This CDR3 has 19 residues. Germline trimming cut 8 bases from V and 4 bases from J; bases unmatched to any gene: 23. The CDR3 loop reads CASAAAPQGDVMRNQPQHF. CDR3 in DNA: TGTGCCAGCGCGGCGGCCCCCCAGGGGGATGTTATGAGAAATCAGCCCCAGCATTTT. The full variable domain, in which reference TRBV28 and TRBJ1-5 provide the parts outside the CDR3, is DVKVTQSSRYLVKRTGEKVFLECVQDMDHENMFWYRQDPGLGLRLIYFSYDVKMKEKGDIPEGYSVSREKKERFSLILESASTNQTSMYLCASAAAPQGDVMRNQPQHFGDGTRLSIL.